A selection of T cell receptor beta chains follows, all from one sample in a study of metastatic and nonmetastatic thyroid tumors. TCRdb reprocessed the PCR reads using MiXCR. The sample includes 4,000 or so clones, about 31% of them seen just once. Sequencing was carried out using adjacent normal tissue. These receptors came from a male donor with papillary thyroid cancer or a benign thyroid nodule (not recorded which). Some clones in this sample may be carry-over from other donors' samples. The CDR3 runs from the conserved cysteine through the conserved F or W. Each record gives: clone size, D gene, V gene, J gene, CDR3 DNA, CDR3 protein. D genes are given only for firm matches. Size tells how often a clone was seen (once, few, many) or the class of an expanded clone, and some rows leave it out.

.,.,TRBV4-2,TRBJ2-3,TGTGCCAGCAACAGGGAACTAGTGGGTGGCCGAGATACGCAGTATTTT,CASNRELVGGRDTQYF
few,.,TRBV6-2/TRBV6-3,TRBJ2-7,TGTGCCAGCAGTTACTCCGCATTAGGGACATCCTACGAGCAGTACTTC,CASSYSALGTSYEQYF
few,.,TRBV30,TRBJ1-3,TGTGCCTGGGTACCCTCGAGCTCTGGAAACACCATATATTTT,CAWVPSSSGNTIYF
.,.,TRBV20-1,TRBJ2-7,TGCAGTGCTTACAGGTCAAGGGGATACGAGCAGTACTTC,CSAYRSRGYEQYF
few,.,TRBV6-1,TRBJ2-7,TGTGCCAGCAGTTCCGAATTTAGGACACCCTACGAGCAGTACTTC,CASSSEFRTPYEQYF
medium-sized,TRBD2,TRBV7-9,TRBJ2-7,TGTGCCAGCAGCTTAGCGTGGACTAGCGGGGGGGAGTCCTACGAGCAGTACTTC,CASSLAWTSGGESYEQYF
medium-sized,.,TRBV6-4,TRBJ1-1,TGTGCCAGCAGTGAGGGGTCGAACACTGAAGCTTTCTTT,CASSEGSNTEAFF
.,TRBD1,TRBV6-1,TRBJ1-2,TGTGCCAGCAGTGAAGGGACAGGGCTCTATGGCTACACCTTC,CASSEGTGLYGYTF
few,.,TRBV12-3/TRBV12-4,TRBJ1-1,TGTGCCAGCCCCCCCGGGATTACGAACACTGAAGCTTTCTTT,CASPPGITNTEAFF
.,TRBD1,TRBV5-1,TRBJ1-5,TGCGCCAGCAGCCGCACAGGGGGGGGCAATCAGCCCCAGCATTTT,CASSRTGGGNQPQHF
.,TRBD1,TRBV4-3,TRBJ1-2,TGCGCCAGCAGCCAAGACCGTACAGGGGCGAATGGCTACACCTTC,CASSQDRTGANGYTF
.,TRBD1,TRBV11-3,TRBJ2-7,TGTGCCAGCAGCTTAGAGGGGACAGAGTCCTACGAGCAGTACTTC,CASSLEGTESYEQYF
.,TRBD2,TRBV7-2,TRBJ2-3,TGTGCCAGCAGCTTCGCGGGACTAGAAAACAGATACACGCAGTATTTT,CASSFAGLENRYTQYF
.,TRBD2,TRBV5-1,TRBJ2-7,TGCGCCAGCAGCCTTGGACTAGCGGGTGGGGGGGACTACGAGCAGTACTTC,CASSLGLAGGGDYEQYF
.,.,TRBV6-1,TRBJ1-5,TGTGCCAGCAGTGAACTTTCCTGGCAGCCCCAGCATTTT,CASSELSWQPQHF
many,TRBD1,TRBV5-4,TRBJ1-6,TGTGCCAGCAGCTACAGGGGGGGGGCCCCTGGGTCACCCCTCCACTTT,CASSYRGGAPGSPLHF
.,TRBD2,TRBV6-1,TRBJ2-7,TGTGCCAGCAGTCCCACCGGCGGGAGTTACGAGCAGTACTTC,CASSPTGGSYEQYF
.,.,TRBV20-1,TRBJ1-6,TGCAGTGCGGTACCCGGGACTAGCGGGGGTTCACCCCTCCACTTT,CSAVPGTSGGSPLHF
medium-sized,.,TRBV7-9,TRBJ2-7,TGTGCCAGCGGCAATACCTACGAGCAGTACTTC,CASGNTYEQYF
.,.,TRBV20-1,TRBJ1-5,TGCAGTGCAGTAGAGCAGGGATATAGCAATCAGCCCCAGCATTTT,CSAVEQGYSNQPQHF
many,.,TRBV5-6,TRBJ1-3,TGTGCCAGCAGCTCCCTAACAGCCTCTGGAAACACCATATATTTT,CASSSLTASGNTIYF
.,TRBD1,TRBV4-1,TRBJ1-2,TGCGCCAGCAGCCGCTCGGACAGGGGTTACTATGGCTACACCTTC,CASSRSDRGYYGYTF
.,TRBD1,TRBV6-1,TRBJ1-6,TGTGCCAGCAGTGAGCACCGAGGGACAGGGGGAATATCACCCCTCCACTTT,CASSEHRGTGGISPLHF
.,.,TRBV5-1,TRBJ1-3,TGCGCCAGCAGCTTGGGTGGTAGGAGAGACACCATATATTTT,CASSLGGRRDTIYF
few,.,TRBV6-8,TRBJ2-7,TGTGCCAGCTGCTCCCCACAGTGTATCTACGAGCAGTACTTC,CASCSPQCIYEQYF
.,.,TRBV5-1,TRBJ1-4,TGCGCCAGCAGCGTCCTGGGGAATAATGAAAAACTGTTTTTT,CASSVLGNNEKLFF
few,.,TRBV6-1,TRBJ2-1,.,CASSGFGTGIYNEQFF
.,.,TRBV11-2,TRBJ1-3,TGTGCCAGCAGCTTATGGGGTTCTGGAAACACCATATATTTT,CASSLWGSGNTIYF
.,.,TRBV7-3,TRBJ2-1,TGTGCCAGCAGCTTAACTAGGGATAGTGTGACCAAGTTCTTC,CASSLTRDSVTKFF
.,TRBD2,TRBV28,TRBJ2-7,TGTGCCAGCAGTTCACGGGACAGGGTCGGGACTAGCGGGTCACTCTACGAGCAGTACTTC,CASSSRDRVGTSGSLYEQYF
few,.,TRBV7-9,TRBJ2-7,TGTGCCAGCAGCTACCCGACTGGCAAGCAGTACTTC,CASSYPTGKQYF
.,TRBD2,TRBV6-2/TRBV6-3,TRBJ2-2,TGTGCCAGCACTCGGGGGGCCAGGGGACTAGCGGGAGTGTCCACCGGGGAGCTGTTTTTT,CASTRGARGLAGVSTGELFF
.,TRBD1,TRBV9,TRBJ1-3,TGTGCCAGCAGCGTAGAGGACAGGGGAGTCAACACCATATATTTT,CASSVEDRGVNTIYF
.,.,TRBV12-3/TRBV12-4,TRBJ2-3,TGTGCCAGCAGTTTACGCGGGGGCCTCACAGATACGCAGTATTTT,CASSLRGGLTDTQYF
few,TRBD2,TRBV20-1,TRBJ2-3,TGCAGTGCTAGAGGCGGGGGGTCGAATACGCAGTATTTT,CSARGGGSNTQYF
.,.,TRBV6-1,TRBJ1-1,TGTGCCAGCTGGCCACAGGGAGACATGAACACTGAAGCTTTCTTT,CASWPQGDMNTEAFF
.,.,TRBV7-3,TRBJ1-1,TGTGCCTTAGACTTGGCCGCTGACTCCGAAGCTTTCTTT,CALDLAADSEAFF